Below, 18 T cell receptor beta chains from the same sample are listed, as sequenced in a study of T cells after posttransplantation cyclophosphamide. Assay: immunoSEQ multiplex PCR; the TCRdb copy retains only in-frame clones and omits some. This repertoire holds about 39,000 clones, and none appear only once. The sequenced material came from PBMCs. The receptors derive from a woman aged 45-59 years in good health and a related stem cell transplant donor.

In this sample, this clone turned up many times. Here the CDR3 reads CASSNRGSTNEKLFF. In DNA form, the CDR3 reads TGTGCCAGCAGTAACAGGGGCTCAACTAATGAAAAACTGTTTTTT. The chain links TRBV27 to TRBJ1-4; 7 nucleotides line up with TRBD1. This CDR3 is built from 15 residues. With 5 bases clipped from V and 0 bases from J, the junction kept 3 bases outside the gene matches. Germline assignment: CDR1 MNHEY and CDR2 SMNVEV (reference sequence).

The sample holds many counts of this clone. V usage is TRBV19 and J usage is TRBJ1-4, with 7 positions matching TRBD1. The length of the CDR3 is 15 residues. From germline, CDR1 is LNHDA and CDR2 SQIVND (reference sequence). The junction had 11 bases not matched to a gene; V was cut back by 5 bases and J by 8 bases. CDR3 coding DNA: TGTGCCAGTAGTGGCAACGGACAGGACGAAGAAAAACTGTTTTTT. Residues: CASSGNGQDEEKLFF. Full variable domain (rest looked up from reference TRBV19 and TRBJ1-4): DGGITQSPKYLFRKEGQNVTLSCEQNLNHDAMYWYRQDPGQGLRLIYYSQIVNDFQKGDIAEGYSVSREKKESFPLTVTSAQKNPTAFYLCASSGNGQDEEKLFFGSGTQLSVL.

This clone was detected ten times or more. The gene calls are TRBV18 and TRBJ1-2; 7 bases agree with TRBD1. The CDR3 consists of 15 residues. Per germline, CDR1 KGHSH and CDR2 LQKENI. V lost 5 bases and J lost 4; bases outside the gene matches: 10. The CDR3 DNA reads as TGTGCCAGCTCATCAGGGGGGAGAGGATCCTATGGCTACACCTTC. As protein: CASSSGGRGSYGYTF. The variable domain in full, completed from reference TRBV18 and TRBJ1-2, reads NAGVMQNPRHLVRRRGQEARLRCSPMKGHSHVYWYRQLPEEGLKFMVYLQKENIIDESGMPKERFSAEFPKEGPSILRIQQVVRGDSAAYFCASSSGGRGSYGYTFGSGTRLTVV.

This clone was counted many times. This chain connects TRBV7-9 to TRBJ2-7; TRBD1 matches 9 bases. J was trimmed by 3 bases and V by 6 bases; bases with no gene match: 9. The CDR3 is 15 amino acids. Looked up from germline, CDR1 is SEHNR and CDR2 is FQNEAQ (reference sequence). This chain's CDR3 is CASRNTGGSGYEQYF. The CDR3 bases are TGTGCCAGCAGAAATACAGGGGGCTCGGGCTACGAGCAGTACTTC.

There are many counts of this clone. The genes are TRBV4-1 and TRBJ2-1; 7 nucleotides line up with TRBD2. This CDR3 contains 12 residues. V dropped 1 base and J dropped 11; count of bases not matched to a gene: 2. Germline V gene lookup returns CDR1 MGHRA and CDR2 YSYEKL. The CDR3 bases are TGCGCCAGCAGCCAAGGAGCGGGAAAGCAGTTCTTC. This encodes CASSQGAGKQFF.

This clone was found many times. V usage is TRBV4-1 and J usage is TRBJ2-1; TRBD1 is a possible D gene (7 bases). The V gene lost 2 bases and the J gene lost 10 bases, with 18 bases spanning the gap. The CDR3 loop spans 15 amino acids. Germline CDR1 MGHRA, CDR2 YSYEKL. CDR3 in DNA: TGCGCCAGCAGCCAAACAGGGGAGCCCGGAGGGGAGCAGTTCTTC. Translation: CASSQTGEPGGEQFF.

This clone was counted ten times or more. The gene calls are TRBV15 and TRBJ2-3; D remains unclear. V lost 0 bases to trimming and J lost 2 bases, with 9 bases between them. The CDR3 runs 15 residues. The germline V gene has CDR1 LNHNV and CDR2 YYDKDF (reference sequence). The CDR3 DNA reads TGTGCCACCAGCAGAGACACGAGTCTCACAGATACGCAGTATTTT. Translating it yields CATSRDTSLTDTQYF.

This clone showed up many times. The chain is built from TRBV4-1 and TRBJ2-7; 10 bases map to TRBD2. The ends lost 6 bases at V and 2 bases at J; junction bases unmatched: 7. This CDR3 is built from 15 residues. Germline-derived CDR1 and CDR2 are MGHRA and YSYEKL. The CDR3, as DNA: TGCGCCAGCAGGCTAGCGGGAGAGCAAACCTACGAGCAGTACTTC. Its translation: CASRLAGEQTYEQYF.

This clone was counted at least ten times. The chain recombines TRBV7-3 with TRBJ1-1; maybe TRBD1 (5 bases). The CDR3 extends over 15 amino acids. Germline CDR1 is SGHTA and CDR2 is FQGTGA. The V and J ends lost 5 bases and 5 bases respectively, with 18 bases between them. The CDR3 region has the DNA TGTGCCAGCAGCCACACCGGGGGTGGGGGAACTGAAGCTTTCTTT. Its translation: CASSHTGGGGTEAFF.

This clone was seen at least ten times. The gene calls are TRBV6-5 and TRBJ1-6; TRBD1 might be the D (6 bases). Germline values: CDR1 MNHEY, CDR2 SVGAGI. Between the trimmed V and J ends, which lost 2 bases and 4 bases, there was a span of 12 bases. The CDR3 is 16 amino acids. CDR3 sequence (DNA): TGTGCCAGCAGTTACACCCAGGGGTCGTATAATTCACCCCTCCACTTT. Residues: CASSYTQGSYNSPLHF.

This clone was detected many times. The J gene is TRBJ2-5, the V gene TRBV11-3; D is uncertain. CDR3 length equals 16 residues. Germline V CDR1 and CDR2: SGHNT, YENEEA. V dropped 1 base and J dropped 0 bases, with 12 bases sitting between them. CDR3 region: CASSLGSGLDQETQYF. The CDR3, as DNA: TGTGCCAGCAGCTTAGGGTCAGGCCTCGACCAAGAGACCCAGTACTTC.

About this clone itself: Compared with germline, one end of the junction differs, possibly owing to a read error. The chain combines TRBV13 with TRBJ2-1; 7 positions match TRBD1. CDR1 and CDR2 from the germline V gene are PRHDT and FYEKMQ (reference sequence). The CDR3 sequence is 15 residues long. The CDR3 sequence is CASSLDQGVSNERFF. The CDR3 nucleotides read TGTGCCAGCAGCTTAGACCAGGGGGTGAGCAATGAGCGGTTCTTC.

This clone was counted many times. This chain links TRBV5-1 with TRBJ1-1; 7 positions agree with TRBD1. Germline lookup yields CDR1 SGHRS and CDR2 YFSETQ. This CDR3 is built from 14 residues. J was trimmed by 4 bases and V by 4 bases; bases with no gene match: 7. This CDR3 is CASSLTGATTEAFF. The CDR3 region has the DNA TGCGCCAGCAGCCTCACAGGGGCGACCACTGAAGCTTTCTTT.

This clone was counted at least ten times. The V call is TRBV9, the J call TRBJ1-2, with TRBD1 identical over 11 bases. The CDR3 covers 14 residues. The germline gives CDR1 SGDLS, CDR2 YYNGEE. J was trimmed by 7 bases and V by 3 bases; bases with no gene match: 5. The CDR3 loop reads CASSGTGGAGGYTF. The CDR3 DNA sequence: TGTGCCAGCAGCGGGACAGGGGGCGCGGGTGGCTACACCTTC.

The sample holds a few counts of this clone. The genes are TRBV27 and TRBJ2-5; 8 bases map to TRBD1. CDR1 is MNHEY, CDR2 SMNVEV, per germline (reference sequence). V was clipped by 10 bases and J by 11 bases; unmatched bases: 18. CDR3 length: 14 amino acids. The DNA of the CDR3 is TGTGCCACCTCCCGAGGACAGGGTGATCTGGGGCAGTACTTC. This gives the protein CATSRGQGDLGQYF.

This clone was seen repeatedly, ten times or more. The chain combines TRBV6-6 with TRBJ2-1, with D perhaps matching TRBD2 (7 bases). The CDR3 totals 15 residues. V lost 10 bases and J 0 bases, leaving 16 bases between the germline ends. Looked up from germline, CDR1 is MNHNY and CDR2 is SVGAGI (reference sequence). This chain's CDR3 is CATTSRGGSYNEQFF. In nucleotides, the CDR3 is TGTGCCACAACGAGTAGGGGGGGCTCCTACAATGAGCAGTTCTTC.

This clone was counted many times. The chain employs TRBV27 and TRBJ1-2, with 9 bases lining up with TRBD1. Looked up from germline, CDR1 is MNHEY and CDR2 is SMNVEV (reference sequence). The CDR3 runs 15 residues. With V trimmed by 4 bases and J by 6 bases, 9 bases remained unmatched. This CDR3 is CASSSPGQGRNGYTF. In nucleotides, the CDR3 is TGTGCCAGCAGTTCCCCTGGACAGGGGAGGAATGGCTACACCTTC.

The CDR3 spells CASSLSRDWVQYF. CDR3 sequence (DNA): TGTGCCAGCAGCTTATCCAGGGACTGGGTGCAGTACTTC. The chain employs TRBV13 and TRBJ2-7; tentatively, D is TRBD2 (6 bases). The CDR3 is 13 residues long. V lost 2 bases and J lost 9, with 14 bases in between. Germline CDR1 reads PRHDT; CDR2 reads FYEKMQ (reference sequence).